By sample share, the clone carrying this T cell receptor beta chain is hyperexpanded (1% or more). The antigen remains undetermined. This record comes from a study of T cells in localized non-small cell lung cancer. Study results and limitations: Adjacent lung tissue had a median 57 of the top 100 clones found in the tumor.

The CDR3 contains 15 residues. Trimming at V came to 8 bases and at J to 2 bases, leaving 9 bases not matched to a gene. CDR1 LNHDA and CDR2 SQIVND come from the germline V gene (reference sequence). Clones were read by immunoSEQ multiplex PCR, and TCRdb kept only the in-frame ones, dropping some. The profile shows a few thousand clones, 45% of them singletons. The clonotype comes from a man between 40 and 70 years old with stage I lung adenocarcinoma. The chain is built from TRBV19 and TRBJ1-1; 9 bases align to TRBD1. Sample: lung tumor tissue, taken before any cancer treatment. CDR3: CASYPGQGSNTEAFF. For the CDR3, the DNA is TGTGCCAGTTACCCGGGACAGGGCAGTAACACTGAAGCTTTCTTT.